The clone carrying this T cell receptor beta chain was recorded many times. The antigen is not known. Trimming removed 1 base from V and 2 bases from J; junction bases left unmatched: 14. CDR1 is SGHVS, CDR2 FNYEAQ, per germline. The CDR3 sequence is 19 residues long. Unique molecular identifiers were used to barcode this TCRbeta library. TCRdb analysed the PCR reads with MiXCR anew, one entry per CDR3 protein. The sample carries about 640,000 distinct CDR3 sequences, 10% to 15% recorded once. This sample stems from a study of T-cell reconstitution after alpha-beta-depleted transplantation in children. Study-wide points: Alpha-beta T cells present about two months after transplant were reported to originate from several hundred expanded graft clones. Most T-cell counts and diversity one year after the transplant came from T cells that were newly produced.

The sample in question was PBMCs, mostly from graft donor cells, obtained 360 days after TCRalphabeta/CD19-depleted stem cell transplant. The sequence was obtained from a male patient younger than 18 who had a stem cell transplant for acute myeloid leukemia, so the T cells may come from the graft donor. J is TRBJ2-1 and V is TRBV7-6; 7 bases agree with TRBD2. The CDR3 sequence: CASSLDPPIAGGAYNEQFF. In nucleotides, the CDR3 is TGTGCCAGCAGCTTAGATCCCCCTATAGCGGGCGGAGCCTACAATGAGCAGTTCTTC.